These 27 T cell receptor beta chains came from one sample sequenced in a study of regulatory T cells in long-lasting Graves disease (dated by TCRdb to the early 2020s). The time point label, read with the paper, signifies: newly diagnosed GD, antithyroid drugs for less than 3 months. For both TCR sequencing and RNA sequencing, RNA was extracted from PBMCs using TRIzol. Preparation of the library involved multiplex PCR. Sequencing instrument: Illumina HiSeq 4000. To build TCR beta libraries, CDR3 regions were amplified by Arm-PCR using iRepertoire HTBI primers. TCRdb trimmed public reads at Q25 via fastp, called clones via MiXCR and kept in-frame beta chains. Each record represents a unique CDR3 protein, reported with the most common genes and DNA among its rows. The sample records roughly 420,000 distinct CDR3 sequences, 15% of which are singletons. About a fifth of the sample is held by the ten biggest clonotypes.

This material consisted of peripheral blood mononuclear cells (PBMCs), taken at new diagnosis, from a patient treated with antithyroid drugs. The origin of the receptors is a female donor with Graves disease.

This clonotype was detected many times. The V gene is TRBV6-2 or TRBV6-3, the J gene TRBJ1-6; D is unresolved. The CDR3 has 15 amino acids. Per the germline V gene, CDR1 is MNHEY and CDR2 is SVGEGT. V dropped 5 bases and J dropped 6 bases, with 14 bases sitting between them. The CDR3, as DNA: TGTGCCAGCAGTAGAAGGGCACAGATTAATTCACCCCTCCACTTT. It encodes CASSRRAQINSPLHF.

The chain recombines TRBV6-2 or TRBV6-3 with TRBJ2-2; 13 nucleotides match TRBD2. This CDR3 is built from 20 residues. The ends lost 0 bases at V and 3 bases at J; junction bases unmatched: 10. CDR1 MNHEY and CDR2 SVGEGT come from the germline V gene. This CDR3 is CASSYSEGGLAGLYTGELFF. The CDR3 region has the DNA TGTGCCAGCAGTTACTCAGAGGGGGGACTAGCGGGGCTCTACACCGGGGAGCTGTTTTTT.

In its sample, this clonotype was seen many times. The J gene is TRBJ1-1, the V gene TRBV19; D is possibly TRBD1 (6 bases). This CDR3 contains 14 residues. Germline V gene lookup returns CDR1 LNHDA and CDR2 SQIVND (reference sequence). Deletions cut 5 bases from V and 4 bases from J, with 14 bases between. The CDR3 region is CASSRGGGGTEAFF. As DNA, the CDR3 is TGTGCCAGTAGTCGAGGTGGAGGGGGCACTGAAGCTTTCTTT.

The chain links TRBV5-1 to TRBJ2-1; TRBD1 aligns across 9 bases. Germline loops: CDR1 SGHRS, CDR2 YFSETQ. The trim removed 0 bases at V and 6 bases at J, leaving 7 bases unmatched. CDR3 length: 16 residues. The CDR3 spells CASSLAPGQGGNEQFF. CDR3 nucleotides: TGCGCCAGCAGCTTGGCCCCGGGACAGGGAGGCAATGAGCAGTTCTTC.

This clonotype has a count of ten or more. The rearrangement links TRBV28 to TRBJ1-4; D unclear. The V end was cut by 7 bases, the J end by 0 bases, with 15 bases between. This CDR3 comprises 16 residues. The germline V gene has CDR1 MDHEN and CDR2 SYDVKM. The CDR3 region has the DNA TGTGCCAGCAAAGTGGCGGCCCAAGCAACTAATGAAAAACTGTTTTTT. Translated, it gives CASKVAAQATNEKLFF.

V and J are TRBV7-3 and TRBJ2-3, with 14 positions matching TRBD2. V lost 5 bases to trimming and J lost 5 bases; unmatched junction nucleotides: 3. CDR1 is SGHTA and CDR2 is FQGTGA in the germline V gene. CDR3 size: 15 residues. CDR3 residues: CASSETSGGEDTQYF. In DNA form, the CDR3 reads TGTGCCAGCAGCGAGACTAGCGGGGGGGAAGATACGCAGTATTTT. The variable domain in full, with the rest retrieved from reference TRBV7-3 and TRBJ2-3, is GAGVSQTPSNKVTEKGKYVELRCDPISGHTALYWYRQSLGQGPEFLIYFQGTGAADDSGLPNDRFFAVRPEGSVSTLKIQRTERGDSAVYLCASSETSGGEDTQYFGPGTRLTVL.

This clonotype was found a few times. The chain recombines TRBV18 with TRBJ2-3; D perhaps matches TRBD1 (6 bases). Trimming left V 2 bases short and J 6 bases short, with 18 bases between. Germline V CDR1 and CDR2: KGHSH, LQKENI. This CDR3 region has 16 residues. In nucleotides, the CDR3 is TGTGCCAGCTCACCAAGGGTCAACAGGGTCGTCGATACGCAGTATTTT. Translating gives CASSPRVNRVVDTQYF.

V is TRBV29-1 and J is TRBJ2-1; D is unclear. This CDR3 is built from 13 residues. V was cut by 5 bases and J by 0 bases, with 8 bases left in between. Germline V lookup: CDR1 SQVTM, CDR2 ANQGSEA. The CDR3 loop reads CSVPLGSYNEQFF. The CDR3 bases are TGCAGCGTTCCCCTGGGCTCCTACAATGAGCAGTTCTTC.

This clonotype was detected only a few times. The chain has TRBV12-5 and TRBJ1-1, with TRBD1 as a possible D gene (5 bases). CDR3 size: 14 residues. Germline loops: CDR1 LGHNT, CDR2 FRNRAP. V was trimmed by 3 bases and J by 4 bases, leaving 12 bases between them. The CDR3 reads CASGLGRTPTEAFF. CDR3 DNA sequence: TGTGCTAGTGGTTTAGGGAGGACACCCACTGAAGCTTTCTTT. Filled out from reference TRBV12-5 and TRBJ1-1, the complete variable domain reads DARVTQTPRHKVTEMGQEVTMRCQPILGHNTVFWYRQTMMQGLELLAYFRNRAPLDDSGMPKDRFSAEMPDATLATLKIQPSEPRDSAVYFCASGLGRTPTEAFFGQGTRLTVV.

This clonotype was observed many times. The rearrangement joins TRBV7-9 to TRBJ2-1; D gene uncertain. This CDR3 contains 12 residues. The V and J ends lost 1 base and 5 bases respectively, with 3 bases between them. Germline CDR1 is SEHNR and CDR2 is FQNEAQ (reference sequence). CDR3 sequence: CASSLGHNEQFF. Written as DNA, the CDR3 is TGTGCCAGCAGCTTAGGGCACAATGAGCAGTTCTTC.

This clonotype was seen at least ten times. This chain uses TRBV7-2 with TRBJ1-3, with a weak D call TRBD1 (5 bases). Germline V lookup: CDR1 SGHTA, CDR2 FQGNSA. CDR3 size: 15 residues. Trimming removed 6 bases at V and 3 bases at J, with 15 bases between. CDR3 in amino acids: CASRLGRGLGNTIYF. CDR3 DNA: TGTGCCAGCAGGTTGGGGCGCGGACTTGGAAACACCATATATTTT.

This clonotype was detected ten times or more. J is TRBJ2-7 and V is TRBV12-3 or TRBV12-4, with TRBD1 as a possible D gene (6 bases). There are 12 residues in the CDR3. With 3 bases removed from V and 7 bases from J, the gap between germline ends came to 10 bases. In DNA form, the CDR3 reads TGTGCCAGCAGTTTCTACCAGGGGGAGCAGTACTTC. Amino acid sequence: CASSFYQGEQYF.

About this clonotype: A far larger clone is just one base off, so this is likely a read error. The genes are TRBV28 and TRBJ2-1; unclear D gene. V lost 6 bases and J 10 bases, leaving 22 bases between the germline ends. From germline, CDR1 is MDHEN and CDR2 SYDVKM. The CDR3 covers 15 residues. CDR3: CASRSHEATTYEQFF. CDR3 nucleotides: TGTGCCAGCAGAAGCCACGAAGCTACTACCTACGAGCAGTTCTTC.

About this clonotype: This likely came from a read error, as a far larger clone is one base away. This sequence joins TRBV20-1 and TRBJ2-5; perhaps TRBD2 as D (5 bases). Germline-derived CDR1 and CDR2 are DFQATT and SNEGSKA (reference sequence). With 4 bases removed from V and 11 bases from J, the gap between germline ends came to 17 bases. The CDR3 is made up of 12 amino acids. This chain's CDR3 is CSANGRANEQYF. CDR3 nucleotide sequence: TGCAGTGCTAACGGGCGGGCAAATGAGCAGTACTTC.

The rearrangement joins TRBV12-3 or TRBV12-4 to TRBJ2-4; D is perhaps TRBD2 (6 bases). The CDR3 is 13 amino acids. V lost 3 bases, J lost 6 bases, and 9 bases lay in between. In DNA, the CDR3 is TGTGCCAGCAGTTTTGGGACTCCAAACATTCAGTACTTC. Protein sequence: CASSFGTPNIQYF.

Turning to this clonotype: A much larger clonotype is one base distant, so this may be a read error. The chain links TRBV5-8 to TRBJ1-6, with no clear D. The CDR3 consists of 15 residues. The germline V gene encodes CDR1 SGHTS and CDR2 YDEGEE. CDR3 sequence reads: CANSSGRQVPSPLHF. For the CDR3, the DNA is TGTGCCAACAGCTCGGGTAGGCAGGTTCCGTCACCCCTCCACTTT.

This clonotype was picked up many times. The CDR3 DNA reads as TGCGCCAGCAGCGCCCGGGACAGGGGGTCCCCGAACACTGAAGCTTTCTTT. Encoded protein: CASSARDRGSPNTEAFF. The V and J genes are TRBV5-1 and TRBJ1-1; TRBD1 matches at 11 bases. Germline loops: CDR1 SGHRS, CDR2 YFSETQ. V trimming: 4 bases; J trimming: 1 base; junction bases outside the gene matches: 9. CDR3 length: 17 residues.

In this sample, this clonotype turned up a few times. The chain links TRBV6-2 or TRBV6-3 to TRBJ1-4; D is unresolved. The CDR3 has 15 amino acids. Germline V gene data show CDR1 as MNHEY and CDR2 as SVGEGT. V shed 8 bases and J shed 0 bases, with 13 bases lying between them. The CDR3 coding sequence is TGTGCCAGCCGGCCTCTAGCCTCAACTAATGAAAAACTGTTTTTT. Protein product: CASRPLASTNEKLFF.

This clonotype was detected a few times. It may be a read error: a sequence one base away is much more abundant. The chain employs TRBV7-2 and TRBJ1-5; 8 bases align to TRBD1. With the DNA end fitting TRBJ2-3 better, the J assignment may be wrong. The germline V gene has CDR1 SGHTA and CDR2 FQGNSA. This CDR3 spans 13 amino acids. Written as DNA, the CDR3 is TGTGCCAGCAGCCCTGACAGGGGAGAGCCCCAGTATTTT. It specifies CASSPDRGEPQYF.

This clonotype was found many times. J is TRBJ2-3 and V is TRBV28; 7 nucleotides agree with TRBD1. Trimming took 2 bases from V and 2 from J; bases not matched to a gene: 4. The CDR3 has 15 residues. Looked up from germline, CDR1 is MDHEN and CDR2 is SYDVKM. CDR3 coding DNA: TGTGCCAGCAGTTTAAGACAGGGCCACACAGATACGCAGTATTTT. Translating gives CASSLRQGHTDTQYF.

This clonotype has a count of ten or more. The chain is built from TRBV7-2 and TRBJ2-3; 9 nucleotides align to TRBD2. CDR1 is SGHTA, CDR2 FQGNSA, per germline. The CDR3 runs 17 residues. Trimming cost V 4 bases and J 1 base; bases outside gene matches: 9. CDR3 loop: CASSSKVRLAGTDTQYF. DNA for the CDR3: TGTGCCAGCAGCTCCAAGGTTCGACTAGCGGGCACAGATACGCAGTATTTT.

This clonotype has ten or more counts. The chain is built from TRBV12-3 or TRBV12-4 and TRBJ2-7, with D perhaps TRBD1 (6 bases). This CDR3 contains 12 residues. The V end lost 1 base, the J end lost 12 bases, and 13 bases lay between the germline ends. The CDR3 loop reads CASSLDRVKAYF. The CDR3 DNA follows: TGTGCCAGCAGTTTAGACAGGGTGAAGGCGTACTTC.

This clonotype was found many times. CDR3 sequence: CSARGASDGTDTQYF. CDR3 in DNA: TGCAGTGCTAGGGGCGCTAGCGACGGTACAGATACGCAGTATTTT. V gene TRBV20-1 combines with J gene TRBJ2-3; D is possibly TRBD2 (6 bases). Germline lookup yields CDR1 DFQATT and CDR2 SNEGSKA (reference sequence). The CDR3 contains 15 residues. Trimming left V 3 bases short and J 3 bases short, with 16 bases between.

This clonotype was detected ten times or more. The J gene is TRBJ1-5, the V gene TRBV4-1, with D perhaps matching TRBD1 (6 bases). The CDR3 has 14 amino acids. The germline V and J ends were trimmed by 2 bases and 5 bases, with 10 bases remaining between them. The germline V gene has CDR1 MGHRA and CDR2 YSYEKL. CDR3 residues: CASSQYRTDQPQHF. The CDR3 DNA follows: TGCGCCAGCAGCCAATACCGGACAGATCAGCCCCAGCATTTT.

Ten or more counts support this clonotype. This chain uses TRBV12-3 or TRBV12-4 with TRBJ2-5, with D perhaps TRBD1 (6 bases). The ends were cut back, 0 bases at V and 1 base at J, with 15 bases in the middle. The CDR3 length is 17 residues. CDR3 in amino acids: CASSLAYLQGTQETQYF. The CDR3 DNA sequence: TGTGCCAGCAGTTTAGCCTACCTACAGGGAACCCAAGAGACCCAGTACTTC.

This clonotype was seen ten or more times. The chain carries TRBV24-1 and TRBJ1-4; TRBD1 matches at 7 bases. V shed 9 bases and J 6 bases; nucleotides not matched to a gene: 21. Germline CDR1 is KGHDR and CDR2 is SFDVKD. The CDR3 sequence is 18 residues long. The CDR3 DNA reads TGTGCCACCTCGGCGGGCAGGGGGGGCTTCGGAATCGATGAAAAACTGTTTTTT. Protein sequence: CATSAGRGGFGIDEKLFF.

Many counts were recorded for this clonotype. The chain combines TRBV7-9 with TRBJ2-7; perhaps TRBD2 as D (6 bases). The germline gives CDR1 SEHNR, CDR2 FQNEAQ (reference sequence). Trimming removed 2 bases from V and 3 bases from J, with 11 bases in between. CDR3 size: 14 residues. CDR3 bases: TGTGCCAGCAGCTTACTGGTGGGGGGCTACGAGCAGTACTTC. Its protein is CASSLLVGGYEQYF.